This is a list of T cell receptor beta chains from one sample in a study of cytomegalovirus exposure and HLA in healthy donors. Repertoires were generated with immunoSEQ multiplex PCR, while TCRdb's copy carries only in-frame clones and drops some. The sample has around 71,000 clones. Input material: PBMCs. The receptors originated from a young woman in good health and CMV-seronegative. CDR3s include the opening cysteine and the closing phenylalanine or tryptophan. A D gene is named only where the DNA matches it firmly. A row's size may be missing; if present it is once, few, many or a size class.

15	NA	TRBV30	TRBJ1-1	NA	CAFFSPSVEWAEAFF	TGTGCCTTTTTTTCTCCGTCGGTGGAGTGGGCTGAAGCTTTCTTT
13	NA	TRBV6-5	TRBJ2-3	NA	CASSYSPEGGQYF	TGTGCCAGCAGTTACTCCCCCGAGGGCGGGCAGTATTTT
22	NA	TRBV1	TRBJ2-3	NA	CTSSQDPRTSGTAGGSTDTQYF	TGCACCAGCAGCCAAGATCCCCGGACTAGCGGGACCGCGGGGGGGAGCACAGATACGCAGTATTTT
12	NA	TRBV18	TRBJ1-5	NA	CASSPSGGPQHF	TGTGCCAGCTCACCGTCGGGTGGTCCCCAGCATTTT
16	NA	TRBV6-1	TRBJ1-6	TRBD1	CASSEDFYRGNSPLHF	TGTGCCAGCAGTGAAGATTTTTACAGGGGGAATTCACCCCTCCACTTT
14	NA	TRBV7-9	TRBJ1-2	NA	CASSPGGPVGGYTF	TGTGCCAGCAGCCCGGGGGGCCCGGTTGGGGGCTACACCTTC
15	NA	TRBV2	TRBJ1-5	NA	CASSEEGRGGQPQHF	TGTGCCAGCAGTGAAGAGGGAAGGGGCGGACAGCCCCAGCATTTT
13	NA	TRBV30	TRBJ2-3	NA	CAWSEGIGASQVF	TGTGCCTGGAGTGAGGGTATAGGGGCCTCGCAGGTTTTT
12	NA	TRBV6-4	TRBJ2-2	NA	CASSGGTGELFF	TGTGCCAGCAGCGGGGGAACCGGGGAGCTGTTTTTT
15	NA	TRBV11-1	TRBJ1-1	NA	CASSLEQGISTEAFF	TGTGCCAGCAGCCTCGAGCAGGGGATAAGCACTGAAGCTTTCTTT
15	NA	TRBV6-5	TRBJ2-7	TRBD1	CASSYYGQGLYEQYF	TGTGCCAGCAGTTACTACGGACAGGGCCTCTACGAGCAGTACTTC
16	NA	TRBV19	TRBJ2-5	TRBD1	CASSIVSGTVQETQYF	TGTGCCAGTAGTATCGTGTCGGGGACAGTCCAAGAGACCCAGTACTTC
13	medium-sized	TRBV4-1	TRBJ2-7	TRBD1	CASSTGAFYEQYF	TGCGCCAGCAGCACAGGGGCCTTCTACGAGCAGTACTTC
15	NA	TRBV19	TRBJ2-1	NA	CASSVGGSSYNEQFF	TGTGCCAGTAGTGTCGGGGGTAGCTCCTACAATGAGCAGTTCTTC
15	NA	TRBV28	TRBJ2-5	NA	CASSPQWREQETQYF	TGTGCCAGCAGTCCCCAGTGGAGGGAACAAGAGACCCAGTACTTC
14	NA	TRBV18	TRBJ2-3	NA	CASSPRTATDTQYF	TGTGCCAGCTCACCCAGGACAGCCACAGATACGCAGTATTTT
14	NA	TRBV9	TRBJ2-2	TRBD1	CASSPGQGAGELFF	TGTGCCAGCAGCCCGGGACAGGGGGCCGGGGAGCTGTTTTTT
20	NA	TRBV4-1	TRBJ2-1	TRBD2	CASSQEPQGTSGSWDNEQFF	TGCGCCAGCAGCCAAGAACCTCAGGGGACTAGCGGGAGCTGGGACAATGAGCAGTTCTTC
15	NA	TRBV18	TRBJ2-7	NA	CASSPGQGMSYEQYF	TGTGCCAGCTCACCAGGGCAGGGAATGTCCTACGAGCAGTACTTC
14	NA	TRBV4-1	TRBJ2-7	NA	CASSHLSGAYEQYF	TGCGCCAGCAGCCACCTTAGCGGTGCCTACGAGCAGTACTTC